In this sample, the clone carrying this TCR beta chain turned up once. No antigen is known for it. The data originate from a study of shared clonotypes between healthy human individuals. CDR3 length: 15 residues. CDR1 is SQVTM, CDR2 ANQGSEA, per germline. Losses at the gene ends were 1 base for V and 2 bases for J; bases not matched to a gene: 5. Study-wide findings and caveats: A limitation of the genetic and exposure-history diversity represented arose from few donors. Roughly 5% of naive CD4 clonotypes were common to a few donors. What naive subsets generally showed was a larger estimated richness than memory subsets showed.

Terminally differentiated effector memory CD45RA+ cells were left out of the naive CD8 fraction, which was CD45RO-negative and positively selected for CCR7. Methods used by the authors: Filtering of immunoSEQ junctional sequences could not match full-length read filtering. Repertoires were generated with immunoSEQ multiplex PCR, while TCRdb's copy carries only in-frame clones and drops some. The V and J calls and clone size are taken from that table; D and trimming were inferred from the DNA. The table has roughly 1,800,000 clones, over 85% seen once; the top ten hold approximately 1.2%. The V and J genes are TRBV29-1 and TRBJ2-7; 10 bases are a match to TRBD2. This TCR was recovered from a man between 18 and 29 years old in good health. Input material: naive CD8+ T cells sorted from blood. For the CDR3, the DNA is TGCAGCGTTGAAGGTTCTAGCGGGGGCCCCTACGAGCAGTACTTC. Residues: CSVEGSSGGPYEQYF.